This T cell receptor (beta chain) is from a study of T cell responses to AZD1222 COVID-19 vaccine (dated by TCRdb to about 2021). Background on the whole study: A total of 230 or so trial participants underwent TCR sequencing, of whom some 210 received two doses of AZD1222 and 26 received two doses of the MenACWY control vaccine. Trial participants were enrolled into age subgroups of 18-55, 56-69 and 70-plus years, which contained about 150, 28 and 57 TCR-sequenced participants, respectively. The investigation overall reported the following: Conclusions about previously exposed vaccinees are limited because only a handful of AZD1222 recipients were SARS-CoV-2 seropositive at baseline. In the small 56-69-year group, the increase in depth fell short of significance, most likely because of low power. Nearly half of unique spike-specific TCRs reportedly recognized epitopes outside regions mutated in the B.1.351 and B.1.1.7 variants. Because no day 14 peak-response samples were available, repertoires were characterized only after the peak T cell response. A significant rise in spike-specific TCR breadth and depth was observed after two AZD1222 doses relative to day 0 and relative to MenACWY recipients. CD4 TCRs associated with the vaccine covered the entire spike protein, and the dominant responses were in regions 160-218 and 743-854. Participants were mostly white British and included more females than males, and it was suggested by the authors that clonal diversity may have been underestimated.

This clone was seen just once. The antigen it recognizes is unknown. No quality values exist for individual bases; no much larger clone is one base distant. The CDR3 regions of human TCRbeta chains were analyzed by immunosequencing. The published analysis was carried out like this. Repertoire TCRs were matched against a reference library of SARS-CoV-2-specific TCRs generated with the MIRA antigen-specificity platform. Breadth was defined as the fraction of unique TCRs that were SARS-CoV-2-associated. Depth was defined as the fraction of total T cells that were SARS-CoV-2-associated. Using the MIRA data, each spike-specific TCR was mapped to the spike region that the TCR reacts to and placed in a CD4 or CD8 class. Log10-transformed breadth and depth values were compared by one-way ANOVA with Sidak's multiple comparisons tests. The source is immuneACCESS, and TCRdb retained only in-frame sequences with V and J called. Part of the clones is not carried over; for the studies checked, unresolved V genes explain less than half of this, and the remainder is unexplained. That table is the source of V, J and clone size, and D and trimming were worked out from the DNA. This sample holds 150,000 to 200,000 clones; around nine tenths were observed only once. The top ten hold over 1% of the sample.

What the time point label conveys for this sample: about 28 days (+/-7) after the second vaccine dose. AZD1222 recipients whose second dose came at about 4 weeks and those whose second dose came at about 12 weeks were combined into one group, since spike-specific TCR depth and breadth did not differ between the two schedules. The vaccinee samples were drawn from two UK trials, COV001 and COV002, one of which was a single-blind randomized controlled phase 2/3 trial testing AZD1222 (ChAdOx1 nCoV-19) in healthy adults. For TCRbeta chain sequencing, PBMC samples were collected from trial participants at day 0 and at day 28 after the second dose. V and J lose 0 bases and 0 bases, and a span of 7 bases separates them. Measured from the cysteine to the phenylalanine, the CDR3 is 15 residues long. Here the CDR3 DNA is all that survives: 45 bases in frame from base 1. The germline V gene specifies SGHRS as CDR1 and YFSETQ as CDR2.

The sequence was collected from an adult who received the AZD1222 COVID-19 vaccine. The V and J genes are TRBV5-1 and TRBJ2-1; TRBD1 might be the D gene, on 6 matching bases. The source was peripheral blood, collected 28 days after the second AZD1222 dose. Here the CDR3 is given as CASSLDRASYNEQFF. Read as DNA, the sequence is TGCGCCAGCAGCTTGGACAGGGCCTCCTACAATGAGCAGTTCTTC.